This T cell receptor (beta chain) was profiled in a study of T-cell memory formation after mild COVID-19 (dated by TCRdb to the early 2020s). Some background on the complete study: Most TCR sequence clusters were specific to one of the two donors. In two donors, T-cell clones that expanded and contracted after mild COVID-19 were followed by sequencing TCRalpha and TCRbeta repertoires longitudinally. Two young, previously healthy adult volunteers made up the cohort, one male and one female.

Sequenced using an Illumina NovaSeq 6000. Using 5'RACE with constant-segment primers, TCRalpha and TCRbeta cDNA libraries were constructed, with sample barcodes and unique molecular identifiers added in the process. Trizol reagent was used to extract RNA from every sample. The libraries were amplified in two PCR steps, and the second step added a second sample barcode and Illumina TruSeq adapters. Sequencing of libraries was performed on an Illumina NovaSeq with 2 x 150 bp paired-end reads. Concerning the study's data processing: Reads were demultiplexed and collapsed into UMI-guided consensus sequences with migec v1.2.7. Using mixcr v2.1.11, UMI consensuses were aligned to TRA and TRB V and J templates and then assembled into clonotypes. A clonotype was counted as expanded or contracted only if both edgeR and NoisET called the change significant, with noise models trained on biological replicates. edgeR calls used a false discovery rate-adjusted p below 0.01 and a log2 fold-change threshold of 1. As an exploratory analysis of dynamics, PCA with hierarchical clustering was applied to max-normalized trajectories of the 1000 most abundant clonotypes. Separately sequenced CD4+ and CD8+ repertoires were used to assign a CD4 or CD8 phenotype to each responding clone. TCRdb handled the public reads itself, with Q25 trimming in fastp and clone calling in MiXCR, and kept productive beta chains. Records with the same CDR3 protein are collapsed into one entry carrying the most frequent genes and DNA. The V and J calls were not made by the authors but by TCRdb's processing. Counted in this sample were over 300,000 distinct CDR3 sequences; under 25% of them appeared once. Of the sample, over 20% falls within the top ten clones.

General conclusions and limits of the study: Balanced CD4/CD8 phenotypes were observed for clones contracting from day 15 to 85, whereas a bias towards CD4+ was observed for a second wave of clones expanding from day 15 to 37. Whether the second-wave clones peaking on day 37 were SARS-CoV-2 specific was not confirmed. Only two mild cases were covered by the study, and larger cohorts that include severe cases with pre-infection samples were considered necessary. Contracting CD4+ clones were found mainly in CM and EM memory subsets, while CD8+ clones were enriched in EMRA. Some responding clones were found in pre-infection memory, which suggests that pre-existing cross-reactive memory T cells took part in the SARS-CoV-2 response.

Ficoll-Paque density gradient centrifugation was used to isolate PBMCs. The CDR3 starts with the cysteine, ends with the phenylalanine, and has 15 residues. Of all the DNA, just the CDR3 is kept, 45 bases in frame from base 1. Between the V and J ends, shortened by 2 bases and 6 bases respectively, the junction contains 14 bases. The germline V gene gives CDR1 as MGHRA and CDR2 as YSYEKL. To note about this clonotype: Its antigen has not been determined. Base qualities are not recorded, but no much larger clone differs from it by a single base.

The chain is encoded by TRBV4-1 joined to TRBJ1-5; the D gene identity is not certain. The sequence was collected from a man younger than 35 who had mild COVID-19 (a few samples of this study predate the infection). The sample titles of this study are shuffled in the database, so cell type and time point are left out; the donor was told from shared clones. Material: PBMCs or a T cell subset sorted from them (not recorded which). The CDR3 is CASSQFEGGSQPQHF. The nucleotide sequence reads TGCGCCAGCAGCCAATTTGAGGGCGGATCTCAGCCCCAGCATTTT.